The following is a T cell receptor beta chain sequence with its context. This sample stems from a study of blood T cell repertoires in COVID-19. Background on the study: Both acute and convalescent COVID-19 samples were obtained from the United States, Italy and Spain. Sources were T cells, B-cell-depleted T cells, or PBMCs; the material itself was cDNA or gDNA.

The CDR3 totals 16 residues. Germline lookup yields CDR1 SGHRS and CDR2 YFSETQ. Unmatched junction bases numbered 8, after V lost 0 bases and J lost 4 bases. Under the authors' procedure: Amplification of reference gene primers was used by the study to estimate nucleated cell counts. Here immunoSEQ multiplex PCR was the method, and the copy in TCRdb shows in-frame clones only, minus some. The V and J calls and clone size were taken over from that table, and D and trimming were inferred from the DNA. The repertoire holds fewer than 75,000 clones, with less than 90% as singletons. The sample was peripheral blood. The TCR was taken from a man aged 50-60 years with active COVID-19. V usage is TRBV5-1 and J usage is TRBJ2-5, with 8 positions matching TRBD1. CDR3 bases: TGCGCCAGCAGCTTGGTTGGCAGGGGGCGAGGAGAGACCCAGTACTTC. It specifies CASSLVGRGRGETQYF.